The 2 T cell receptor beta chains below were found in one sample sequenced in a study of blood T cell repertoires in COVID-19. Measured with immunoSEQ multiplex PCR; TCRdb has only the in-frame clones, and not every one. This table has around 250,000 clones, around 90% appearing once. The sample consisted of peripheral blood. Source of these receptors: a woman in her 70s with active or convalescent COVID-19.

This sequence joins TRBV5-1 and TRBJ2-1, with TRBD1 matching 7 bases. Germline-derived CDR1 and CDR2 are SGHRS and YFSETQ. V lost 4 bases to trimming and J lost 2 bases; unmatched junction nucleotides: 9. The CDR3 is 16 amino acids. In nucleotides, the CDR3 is TGCGCCAGCAGCGCGGTTGGGACAGCGGCCTACAATGAGCAGTTCTTC. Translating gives CASSAVGTAAYNEQFF.

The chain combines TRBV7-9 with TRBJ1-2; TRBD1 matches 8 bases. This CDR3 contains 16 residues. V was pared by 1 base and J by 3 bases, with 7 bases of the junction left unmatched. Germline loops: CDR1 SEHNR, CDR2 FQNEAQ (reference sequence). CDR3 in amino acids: CASSLGTVGQDYGYTF. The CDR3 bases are TGTGCCAGCAGCTTAGGGACGGTGGGACAGGACTATGGCTACACCTTC.